Listed here is a single T cell receptor (beta chain). The data were taken from a study of chemoradiotherapy in HPV16-positive cancers. This table comes from immunoSEQ multiplex PCR, and its TCRdb copy is limited to in-frame clones, with some not included. The sample shows about 3,200 clones, just over 90% of them seen only once. Trimming took 3 bases from V and 1 from J, leaving 10 bases between them. The length of the CDR3 is 14 residues. Germline V CDR1 and CDR2: SGHRS, YFSETQ. This rearrangement joins TRBV5-1 to TRBJ1-2, with D perhaps TRBD1 (5 bases). The starting material was blood, obtained from a patient who underwent chemoradiotherapy. This TCR came from a human donor with HPV-associated anogenital cancer. The CDR3 reads CASSSDIINYGYTF. CDR3 nucleotide sequence: TGCGCCAGCAGCTCGGACATAATTAACTATGGCTACACCTTC. The whole variable domain, remainder taken from reference TRBV5-1 and TRBJ1-2, is KAGVTQTPRYLIKTRGQQVTLSCSPISGHRSVSWYQQTPGQGLQFLFEYFSETQRNKGNFPGRFSGRQFSNSRSEMNVSTLELGDSALYLCASSSDIINYGYTFGSGTRLTVV.